Each of the 12 T cell receptor gamma chains below was sequenced from the same sample in a study of gamma delta lymphoproliferative disorders and STAT genes. TCRdb reanalysed the multiplex PCR reads via CATT. The data show about 2,200 gamma-chain clones, with 10% to 15% seen just once and more than 15% held by the top ten. The receptor sequences were amplified from genomic DNA of peripheral blood mononuclear cells. Sequenced sample: blood. Receptors were obtained from a human donor in good health.

Relative to its sample, this clone is medium-sized. V and J are TRGV10 and TRGJ1 or TRGJ2. TCRdb does not report a J gene; here it was assigned by matching the DNA to germline references. TRGV10 is reported as an ORF; its role is uncertain. V lost 8 bases to trimming and J lost 8 bases; unmatched junction nucleotides: 4. The CDR3 has 10 residues. The CDR3 sequence is CAAWDHKKLF. The CDR3 DNA is TGTGCTGCGTGGGACCATAAGAAACTCTTT.

The chain carries TRGV10 and TRGJP2. Since TCRdb gives no J gene, matching the DNA to germline was used here to assign it. TRGV10 is an open reading frame, and its role is uncertain. Trimming took 8 bases from V and 3 from J; bases not matched to a gene: 16. The CDR3 loop spans 17 amino acids. The CDR3 bases are TGTGCTGCGTGGGAACTTCCCTCGAACCGTAGTGATTGGATCAAGACGTTT. Translated, it gives CAAWELPSNRSDWIKTF.

Sample share makes this clone medium-sized. V and J are TRGV8 and TRGJ1 or TRGJ2. TCRdb leaves out the J gene; it was filled in here by matching the DNA to germline. The CDR3 sequence is 13 residues long. The germline V gene encodes CDR1 VENAVY and CDR2 YDSYNSRV. V lost 5 bases, J lost 10 bases, and 14 bases stayed unmatched. The CDR3: CATWARTNDKKLF. The DNA for the CDR3 is TGTGCCACCTGGGCTCGAACAAACGACAAGAAACTCTTT.

By share of the sample, this clone is medium-sized. The chain links TRGV10 to TRGJ1 or TRGJ2. Because TCRdb records no J gene, it was assigned here through a match of the DNA to germline. TRGV10 is designated an ORF whose function remains uncertain. CDR3 length: 12 amino acids. The V gene end was trimmed by 8 bases and the J gene end by 3 bases; junction bases not matched to a gene: 5. CDR3 coding DNA: TGTGCTGCGTGGGGTCCTTATTATAAGAAACTCTTT. It translates to CAAWGPYYKKLF.

Within the sample, this clone is medium-sized. CDR3 sequence reads: CAAWVLPNYYKKLF. CDR3 nucleotide sequence: TGTGCTGCGTGGGTCCTACCGAATTATTATAAGAAACTCTTT. This rearrangement joins TRGV10 to TRGJ1 or TRGJ2. Here the J gene was assigned by germline matching of the DNA, as TCRdb has none. TRGV10 is filed as an ORF, its function uncertain. The ends lost 8 bases at V and 0 bases at J; junction bases unmatched: 8. The CDR3 runs to 14 residues.

This clone is medium-sized within its sample. The chain uses TRGV10 and TRGJ1 or TRGJ2. The J gene, absent from TCRdb, was called here by matching the DNA to germline. TRGV10 is treated as an ORF (open reading frame) with a function not yet certain. The CDR3 has 12 amino acids. V gave up 8 bases and J gave up 5 bases; unmatched junction bases: 7. CDR3 nucleotides: TGTGCTGCGTGGGATCCCGATTATAAGAAACTCTTT. As protein: CAAWDPDYKKLF.

In its sample, this clone is medium-sized. The CDR3 DNA follows: TGTGCCTTGTGGGAGGTGAGTATAAATTATTATAAGAAACTCTTT. Translated: CALWEVSINYYKKLF. The chain joins TRGV9 to TRGJ1 or TRGJ2. TCRdb supplies no J gene; here it was assigned by aligning the nucleotide sequence to germline. The junction had 6 bases not matched to a gene; V was cut back by 0 bases and J by 1 base. The CDR3 runs 15 residues. Germline V lookup: CDR1 GITISATS, CDR2 ISYDGTV (reference sequence).

By frequency in the sample, this clone is medium-sized. Because the CDR3's place on the DNA is in doubt, the DNA is left out and the CDR3 is given as listed by TCRdb. The sample carries other DNA sequences with the same CDR3. This CDR3 reads CTTVPAGLGTYYKKLF. The J segment was not called; the V segment is TRGV11. TRGV11 is given ORF status, its function remaining uncertain. Inclusive of both ends, the CDR3 amounts to 16 amino acids.

This clone is labeled medium-sized (0.01 to 0.1%). V gene TRGV9 combines with J gene TRGJ1 or TRGJ2. The J gene was missing in TCRdb and was found by matching the end of the DNA to germline. Germline lookup yields CDR1 GITISATS and CDR2 ISYDGTV (reference sequence). The ends lost 3 bases at V and 12 bases at J; junction bases unmatched: 11. This CDR3 has 12 amino acids. The chain's CDR3 is CALWELRGGKLF. Written as DNA, the CDR3 is TGTGCCTTGTGGGAGCTAAGAGGTGGGAAACTCTTT.

The J gene is TRGJP2, the V gene TRGV2. No J segment appears in TCRdb, so it was assigned here by matching the sequence to germline. The ends lost 0 bases at V and 6 bases at J; junction bases unmatched: 7. The CDR3 is made up of 15 amino acids. The germline CDR1 and CDR2 sequences are EGSNGY and YDSYNSKV. DNA for the CDR3: TGTGCCACCTGGGACGGGCATATTGGTGATTGGATCAAGACGTTT. Protein product: CATWDGHIGDWIKTF.

This clone is classed as medium-sized. This specimen includes other DNA sequences encoding the same CDR3. The chain is built from TRGV4 and TRGJ1 or TRGJ2. The J gene, not given by TCRdb, was assigned here from a germline match of the nucleotide sequence. Trimming at V came to 0 bases and at J to 7 bases, leaving 3 bases not matched to a gene. The CDR3 has 12 residues. CDR1 and CDR2 (germline): EGSTGY, YDSYTSSV. CDR3: CATWDGRYKKLF. The CDR3 bases are TGTGCCACCTGGGATGGGCGATATAAGAAACTCTTT.

This clone appeared a few times. The chain uses TRGV8 and TRGJ1 or TRGJ2. Matching the DNA to germline supplied the J gene, which TCRdb does not give. With V trimmed by 6 bases and J by 4 bases, 3 bases remained unmatched. Germline V lookup: CDR1 VENAVY, CDR2 YDSYNSRV. This CDR3 has 11 amino acids. The CDR3 DNA reads as TGTGCCACCTGGACCTATTATAAGAAACTCTTT. Translating it yields CATWTYYKKLF.